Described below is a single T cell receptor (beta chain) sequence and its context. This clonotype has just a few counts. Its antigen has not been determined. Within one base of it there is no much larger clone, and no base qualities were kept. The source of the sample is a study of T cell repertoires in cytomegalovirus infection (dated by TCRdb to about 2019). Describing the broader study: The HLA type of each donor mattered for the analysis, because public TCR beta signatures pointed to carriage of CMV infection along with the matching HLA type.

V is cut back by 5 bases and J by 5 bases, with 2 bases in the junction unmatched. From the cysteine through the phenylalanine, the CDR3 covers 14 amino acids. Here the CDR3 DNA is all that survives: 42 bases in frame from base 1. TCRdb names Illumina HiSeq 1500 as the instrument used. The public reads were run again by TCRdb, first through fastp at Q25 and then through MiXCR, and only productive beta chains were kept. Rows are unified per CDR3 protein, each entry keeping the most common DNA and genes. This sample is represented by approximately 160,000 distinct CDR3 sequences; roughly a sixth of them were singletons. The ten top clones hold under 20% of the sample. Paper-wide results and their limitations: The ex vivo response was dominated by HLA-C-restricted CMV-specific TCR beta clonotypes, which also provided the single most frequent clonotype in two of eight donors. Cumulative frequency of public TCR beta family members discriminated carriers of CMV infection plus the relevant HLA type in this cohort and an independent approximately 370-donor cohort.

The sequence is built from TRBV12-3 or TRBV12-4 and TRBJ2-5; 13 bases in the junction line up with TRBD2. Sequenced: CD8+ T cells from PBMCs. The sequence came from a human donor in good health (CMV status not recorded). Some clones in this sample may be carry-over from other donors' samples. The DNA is TGTGCCAGCAGTATGACTAGCGGGGGGGAGACCCAGTACTTC. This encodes CASSMTSGGETQYF.